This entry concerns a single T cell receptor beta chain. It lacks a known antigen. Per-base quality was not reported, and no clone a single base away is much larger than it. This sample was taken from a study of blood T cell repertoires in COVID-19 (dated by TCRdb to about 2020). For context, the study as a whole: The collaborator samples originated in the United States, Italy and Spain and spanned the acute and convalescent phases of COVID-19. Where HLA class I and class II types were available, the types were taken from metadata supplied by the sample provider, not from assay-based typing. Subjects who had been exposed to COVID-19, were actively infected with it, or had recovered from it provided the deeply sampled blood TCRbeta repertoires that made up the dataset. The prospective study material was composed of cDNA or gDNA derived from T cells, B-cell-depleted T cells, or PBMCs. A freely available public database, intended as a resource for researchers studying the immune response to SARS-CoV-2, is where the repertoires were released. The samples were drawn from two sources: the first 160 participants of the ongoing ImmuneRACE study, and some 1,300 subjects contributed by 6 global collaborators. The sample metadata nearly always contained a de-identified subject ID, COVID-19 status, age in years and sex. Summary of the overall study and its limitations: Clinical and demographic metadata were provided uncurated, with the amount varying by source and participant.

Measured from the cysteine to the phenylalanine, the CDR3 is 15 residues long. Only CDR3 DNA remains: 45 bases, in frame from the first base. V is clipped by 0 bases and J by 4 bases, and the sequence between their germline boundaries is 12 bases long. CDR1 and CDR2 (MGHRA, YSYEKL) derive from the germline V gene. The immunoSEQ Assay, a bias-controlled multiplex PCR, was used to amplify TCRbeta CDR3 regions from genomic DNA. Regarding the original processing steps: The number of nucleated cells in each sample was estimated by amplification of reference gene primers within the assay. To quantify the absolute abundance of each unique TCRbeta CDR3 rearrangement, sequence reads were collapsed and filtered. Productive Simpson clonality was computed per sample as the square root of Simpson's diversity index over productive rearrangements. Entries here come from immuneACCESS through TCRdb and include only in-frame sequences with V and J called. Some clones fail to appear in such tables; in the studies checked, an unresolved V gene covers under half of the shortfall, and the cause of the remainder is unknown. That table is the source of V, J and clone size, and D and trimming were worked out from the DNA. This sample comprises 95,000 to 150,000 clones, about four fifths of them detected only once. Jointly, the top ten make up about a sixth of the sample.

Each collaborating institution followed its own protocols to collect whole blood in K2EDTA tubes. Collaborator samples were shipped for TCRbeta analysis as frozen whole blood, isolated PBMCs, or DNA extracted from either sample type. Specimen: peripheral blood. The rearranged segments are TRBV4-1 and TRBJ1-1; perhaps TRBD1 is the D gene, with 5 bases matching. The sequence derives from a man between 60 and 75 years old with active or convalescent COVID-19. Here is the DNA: TGCGCCAGCAGCCAAGAAGGAGGGGCGGTCACTGAAGCTTTCTTT. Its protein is CASSQEGGAVTEAFF.